These 9 T cell receptor beta chains came from one sample sequenced in a study of blood T cell repertoires in COVID-19. The table came from immunoSEQ multiplex PCR; TCRdb's copy has only in-frame clones and leaves some out. Of 68,000 or so clones listed, roughly 84% were seen once; the top ten hold under 7%. The specimen sequenced was peripheral blood. The receptors stem from a man aged 45-60 years with active COVID-19.

The chain couples TRBV2 to TRBJ2-1; tentative D call: TRBD1 (6 bases). V was cut by 5 bases and J by 11 bases, with 22 bases left in between. Germline CDR1 reads SNHLY; CDR2 reads FYNNEI. The CDR3 runs 15 residues. The CDR3 here is CASSPHGGRALQQFF. In DNA form, the CDR3 reads TGTGCCAGCAGTCCTCATGGGGGCCGGGCGCTTCAGCAGTTCTTC.

The J gene is TRBJ2-5, the V gene TRBV9; the D gene is possibly TRBD1 (6 bases). The CDR3 spans 17 residues. Germline V CDR1 and CDR2: SGDLS, YYNGEE. The V end lost 3 bases, the J end lost 2 bases, and 20 bases lay between the germline ends. The CDR3 DNA reads TGTGCCAGCAGCGCCCTCACTACTCTACAGGGACAAGAGACCCAGTACTTC. Translating it yields CASSALTTLQGQETQYF.

The rearrangement joins TRBV18 to TRBJ1-2; 7 bases align to TRBD1. In germline, CDR1 is KGHSH, CDR2 LQKENI. J lost 1 base, V lost 3 bases, and 8 bases had no gene match. This CDR3 has 16 amino acids. The CDR3 DNA follows: TGTGCCAGCTCACCCGGGCAGGGGGTGTTTAACTATGGCTACACCTTC. Translating it yields CASSPGQGVFNYGYTF.

The chain recombines TRBV29-1 with TRBJ2-1, with 11 bases fitting TRBD1. Germline values: CDR1 SQVTM, CDR2 ANQGSEA. V trimming: 3 bases; J trimming: 7 bases; junction bases outside the gene matches: 11. CDR3 length: 16 amino acids. The CDR3 DNA reads as TGCAGCGTTGATTGGTCGGACAGGGGGCGCAGGAATGAGCAGTTCTTC. The encoded protein is CSVDWSDRGRRNEQFF.

V is TRBV29-1 and J is TRBJ2-3; TRBD1 matches 10 bases. The CDR3 loop spans 13 amino acids. Germline V gene lookup returns CDR1 SQVTM and CDR2 ANQGSEA. The V and J ends lost 7 bases and 5 bases, in that order; junction bases with no gene match: 6. The DNA of the CDR3 is TGCAGCGCCATGGACAGGGGGATAGATACGCAGTATTTT. It specifies CSAMDRGIDTQYF.

For this clone: Other DNA sequences within the sample encode an identical CDR3. This sequence joins TRBV18 and TRBJ2-7, with D possibly being TRBD1 (6 bases). V was cut by 3 bases and J by 0 bases, with 9 bases left in between. Per the germline V gene, CDR1 is KGHSH and CDR2 is LQKENI. The CDR3 length is 14 residues. CDR3 coding DNA: TGTGCCAGCTCACCCCCGACAGGCTCCTACGAGCAGTACTTC. Translation gives CASSPPTGSYEQYF.

V is TRBV27 and J is TRBJ2-1; D is possibly TRBD2 (5 bases). The germline CDR1 and CDR2 sequences are MNHEY and SMNVEV (reference sequence). With 6 bases removed from V and 6 bases from J, the gap between germline ends came to 9 bases. This CDR3 contains 12 residues. For the CDR3, the DNA is TGTGCCAGCAGAACTAGTTTCAATGAGCAGTTCTTC. Translation gives CASRTSFNEQFF.

This chain links TRBV5-6 with TRBJ1-4; 10 nucleotides line up with TRBD1. Trimming cost V 3 bases and J 8 bases; bases outside gene matches: 7. Germline CDR1 reads SGHDT; CDR2 reads YYEEEE. The CDR3 has 15 amino acids. The CDR3 is CASSSTTGGLEKLFF. CDR3 nucleotides: TGTGCCAGCAGCTCGACGACAGGGGGCTTGGAAAAACTGTTTTTT.

This clone was recorded once. The CDR3 spells CASSSRLAGGGQETQYF. The CDR3 DNA reads TGTGCCAGCAGCTCGCGACTAGCGGGAGGGGGCCAAGAGACCCAGTACTTC. The chain uses TRBV7-2 and TRBJ2-5; 14 bases match TRBD2. The ends lost 4 bases at V and 1 base at J; junction bases unmatched: 5. CDR3 length: 17 residues. CDR1 is SGHTA and CDR2 is FQGNSA in the germline V gene.